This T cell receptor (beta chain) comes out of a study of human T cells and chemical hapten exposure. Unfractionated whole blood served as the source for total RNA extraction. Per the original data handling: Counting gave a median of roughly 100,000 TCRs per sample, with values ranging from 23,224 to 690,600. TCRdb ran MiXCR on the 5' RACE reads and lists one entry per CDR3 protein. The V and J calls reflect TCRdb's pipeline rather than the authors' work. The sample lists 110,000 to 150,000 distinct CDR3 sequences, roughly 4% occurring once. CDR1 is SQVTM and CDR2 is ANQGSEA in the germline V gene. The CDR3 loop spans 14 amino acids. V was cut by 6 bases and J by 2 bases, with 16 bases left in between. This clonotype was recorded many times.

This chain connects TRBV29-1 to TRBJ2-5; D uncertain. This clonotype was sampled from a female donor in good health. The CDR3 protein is CSVLQSLSQETQYF. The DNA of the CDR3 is TGCAGCGTCCTCCAAAGTCTTTCACAAGAGACCCAGTACTTC. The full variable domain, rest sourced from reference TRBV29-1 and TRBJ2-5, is SAVISQKPSRDICQRGTSLTIQCQVDSQVTMMFWYRQQPGQSLTLIATANQGSEATYESGFVIDKFPISRPNLTFSTLTVSNMSPEDSSIYLCSVLQSLSQETQYFGPGTRLLVL.